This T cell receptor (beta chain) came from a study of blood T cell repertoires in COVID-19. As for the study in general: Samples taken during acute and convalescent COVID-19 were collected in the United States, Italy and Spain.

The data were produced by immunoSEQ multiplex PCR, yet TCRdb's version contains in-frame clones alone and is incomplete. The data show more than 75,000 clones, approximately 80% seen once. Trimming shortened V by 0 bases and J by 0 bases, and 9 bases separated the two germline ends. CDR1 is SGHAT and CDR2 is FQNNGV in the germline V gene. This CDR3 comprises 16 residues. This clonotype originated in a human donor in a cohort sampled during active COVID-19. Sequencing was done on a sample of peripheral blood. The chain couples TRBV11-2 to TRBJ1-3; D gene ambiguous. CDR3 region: CASSLDGPRSGNTIYF. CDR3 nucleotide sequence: TGTGCCAGCAGCTTAGATGGCCCCCGCTCTGGAAACACCATATATTTT.